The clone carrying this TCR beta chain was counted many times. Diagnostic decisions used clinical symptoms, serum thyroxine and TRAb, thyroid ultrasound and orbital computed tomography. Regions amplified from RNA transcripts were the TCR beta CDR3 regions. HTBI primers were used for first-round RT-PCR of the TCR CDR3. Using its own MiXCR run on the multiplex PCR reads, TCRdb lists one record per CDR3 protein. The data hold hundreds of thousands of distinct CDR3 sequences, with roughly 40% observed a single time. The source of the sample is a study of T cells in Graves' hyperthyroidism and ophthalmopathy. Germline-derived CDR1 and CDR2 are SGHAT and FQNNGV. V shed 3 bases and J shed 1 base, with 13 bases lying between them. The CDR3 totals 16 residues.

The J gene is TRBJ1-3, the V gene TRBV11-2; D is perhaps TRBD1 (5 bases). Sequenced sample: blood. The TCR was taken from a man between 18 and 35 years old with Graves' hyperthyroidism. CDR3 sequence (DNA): TGTGCCAGCAGCTTTCAACCCGGGGGATCTGGAAACACCATATATTTT. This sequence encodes CASSFQPGGSGNTIYF.